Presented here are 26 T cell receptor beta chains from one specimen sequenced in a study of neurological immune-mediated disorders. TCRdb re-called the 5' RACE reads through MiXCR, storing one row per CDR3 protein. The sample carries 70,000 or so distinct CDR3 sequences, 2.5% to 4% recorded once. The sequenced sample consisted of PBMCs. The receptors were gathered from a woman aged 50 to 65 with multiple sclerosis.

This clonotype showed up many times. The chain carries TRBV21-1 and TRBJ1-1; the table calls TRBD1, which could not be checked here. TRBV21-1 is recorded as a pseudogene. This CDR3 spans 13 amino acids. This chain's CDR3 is CASSKMAGAQAFF. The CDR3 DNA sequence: TGTGCCAGCAGCAAAATGGCAGGGGCCCAGGCTTTCTTT.

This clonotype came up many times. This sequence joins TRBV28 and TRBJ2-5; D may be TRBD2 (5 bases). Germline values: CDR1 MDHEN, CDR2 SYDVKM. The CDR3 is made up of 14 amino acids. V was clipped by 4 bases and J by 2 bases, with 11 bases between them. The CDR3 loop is CASSSIAYQETQYF. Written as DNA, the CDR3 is TGTGCCAGCAGTTCAATAGCGTATCAAGAGACCCAGTACTTC.

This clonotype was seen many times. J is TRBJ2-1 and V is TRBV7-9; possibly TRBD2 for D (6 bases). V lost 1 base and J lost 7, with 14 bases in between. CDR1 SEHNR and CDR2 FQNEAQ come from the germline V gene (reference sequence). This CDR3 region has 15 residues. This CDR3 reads CASSLVPGALNEQFF. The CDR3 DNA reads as TGTGCCAGCAGCTTAGTTCCGGGAGCCCTTAATGAGCAGTTCTTC.

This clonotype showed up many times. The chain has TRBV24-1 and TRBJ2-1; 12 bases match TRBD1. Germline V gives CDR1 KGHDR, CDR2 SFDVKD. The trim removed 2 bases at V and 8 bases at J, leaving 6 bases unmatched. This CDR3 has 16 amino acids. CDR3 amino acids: CATSDSGQGAGYEQFF. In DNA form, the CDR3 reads TGTGCCACCAGTGATTCGGGACAGGGGGCTGGTTATGAGCAGTTCTTC.

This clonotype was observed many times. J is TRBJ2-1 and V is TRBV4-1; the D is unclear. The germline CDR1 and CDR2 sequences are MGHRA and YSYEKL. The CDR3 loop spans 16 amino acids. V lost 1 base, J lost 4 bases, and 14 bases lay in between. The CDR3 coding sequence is TGCGCCAGCAGCCAAGCTCCAATAGGAACATACAATGAGCAGTTCTTC. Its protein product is CASSQAPIGTYNEQFF.

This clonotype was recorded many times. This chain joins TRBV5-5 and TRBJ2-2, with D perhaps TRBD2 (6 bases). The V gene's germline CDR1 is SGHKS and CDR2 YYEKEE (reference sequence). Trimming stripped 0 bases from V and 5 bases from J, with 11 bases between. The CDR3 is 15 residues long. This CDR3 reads CASSLVTSITGELFF. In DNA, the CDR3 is TGTGCCAGCAGCTTGGTAACTAGCATAACCGGGGAGCTGTTTTTT.

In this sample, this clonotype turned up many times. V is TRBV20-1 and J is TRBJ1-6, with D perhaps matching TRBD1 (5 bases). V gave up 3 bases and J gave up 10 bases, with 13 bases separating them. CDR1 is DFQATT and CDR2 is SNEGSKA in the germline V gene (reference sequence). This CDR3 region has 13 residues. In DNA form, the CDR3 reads TGCAGTGCTAGTCAGGGCTTAGGATCACCCCTCCACTTT. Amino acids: CSASQGLGSPLHF.

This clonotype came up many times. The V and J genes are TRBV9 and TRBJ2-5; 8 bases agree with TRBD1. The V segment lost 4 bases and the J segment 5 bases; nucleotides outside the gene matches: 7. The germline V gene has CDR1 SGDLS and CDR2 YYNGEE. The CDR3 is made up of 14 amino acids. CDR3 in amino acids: CASSPWTGRETQYF. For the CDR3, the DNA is TGTGCCAGCAGCCCCTGGACAGGGCGGGAGACCCAGTACTTC.

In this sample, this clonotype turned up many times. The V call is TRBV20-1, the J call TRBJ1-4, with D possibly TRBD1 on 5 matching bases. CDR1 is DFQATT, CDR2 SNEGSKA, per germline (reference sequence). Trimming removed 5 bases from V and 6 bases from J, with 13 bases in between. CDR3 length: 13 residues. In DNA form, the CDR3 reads TGCAGTGCTCCTCAGGGAGGGGATGAAAAACTGTTTTTT. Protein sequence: CSAPQGGDEKLFF.

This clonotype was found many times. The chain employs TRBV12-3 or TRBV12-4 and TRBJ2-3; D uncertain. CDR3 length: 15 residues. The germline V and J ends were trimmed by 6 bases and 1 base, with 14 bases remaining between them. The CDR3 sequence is CASRSAPLGTDTQYF. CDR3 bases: TGTGCCAGCAGATCCGCGCCATTAGGCACAGATACGCAGTATTTT.

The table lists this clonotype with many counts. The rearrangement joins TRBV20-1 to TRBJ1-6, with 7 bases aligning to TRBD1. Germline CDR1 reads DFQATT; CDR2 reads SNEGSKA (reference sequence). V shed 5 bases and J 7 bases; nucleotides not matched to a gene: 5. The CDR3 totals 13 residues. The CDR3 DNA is TGCAGTGCTTCTAGGGGACAGAATTCACCCCTCCACTTT. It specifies CSASRGQNSPLHF.

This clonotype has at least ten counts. The CDR3 nucleotides are TGTGCCAGCAGTCCGAGGACTAGCTCCTACAATGAGCAGTTCTTC. The encoded protein is CASSPRTSSYNEQFF. The genes are TRBV27 and TRBJ2-1; TRBD2 agrees at 7 bases. V shed 5 bases, J shed 0 bases, and the junction held 4 bases outside the gene matches. The germline V gene has CDR1 MNHEY and CDR2 SMNVEV (reference sequence). This CDR3 spans 15 amino acids.

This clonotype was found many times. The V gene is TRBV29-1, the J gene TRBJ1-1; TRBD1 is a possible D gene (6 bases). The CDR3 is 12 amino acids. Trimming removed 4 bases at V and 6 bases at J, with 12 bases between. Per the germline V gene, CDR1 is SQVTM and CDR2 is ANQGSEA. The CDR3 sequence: CSVVGGRAEAFF. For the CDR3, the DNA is TGCAGCGTTGTAGGGGGGCGGGCTGAAGCTTTCTTT.

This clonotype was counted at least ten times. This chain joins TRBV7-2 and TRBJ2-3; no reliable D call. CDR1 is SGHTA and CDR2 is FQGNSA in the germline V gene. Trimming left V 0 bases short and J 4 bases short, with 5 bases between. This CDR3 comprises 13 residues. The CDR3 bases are TGTGCCAGCAGCTTAGCGGCTCCAGATACGCAGTATTTT. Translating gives CASSLAAPDTQYF.

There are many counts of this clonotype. The DNA of the CDR3 is TGCGCCACGGCCCCGGGCCCTATGACCTATGGCTACACCTTC. It specifies CATAPGPMTYGYTF. This chain joins TRBV5-1 and TRBJ1-2; D is unresolved. CDR3 length equals 14 residues. The germline V and J ends were trimmed by 9 bases and 4 bases, with 19 bases remaining between them. Germline V gives CDR1 SGHRS, CDR2 YFSETQ.

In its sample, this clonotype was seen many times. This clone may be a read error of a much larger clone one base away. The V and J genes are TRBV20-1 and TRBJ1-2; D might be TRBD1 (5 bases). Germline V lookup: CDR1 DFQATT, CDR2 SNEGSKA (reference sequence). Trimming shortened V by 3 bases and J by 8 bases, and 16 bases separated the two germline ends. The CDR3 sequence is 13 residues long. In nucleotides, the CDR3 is TGCAGTGCTAGCGAGGTCAGGGTTAAAGGCTACACCTTC. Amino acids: CSASEVRVKGYTF.

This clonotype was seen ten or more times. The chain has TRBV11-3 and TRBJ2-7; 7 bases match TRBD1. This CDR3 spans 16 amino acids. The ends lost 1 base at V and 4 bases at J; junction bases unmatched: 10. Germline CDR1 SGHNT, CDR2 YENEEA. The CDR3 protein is CASSLGYGQEDYEQYF. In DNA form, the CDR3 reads TGTGCCAGCAGCTTAGGCTACGGACAGGAGGATTACGAGCAGTACTTC.

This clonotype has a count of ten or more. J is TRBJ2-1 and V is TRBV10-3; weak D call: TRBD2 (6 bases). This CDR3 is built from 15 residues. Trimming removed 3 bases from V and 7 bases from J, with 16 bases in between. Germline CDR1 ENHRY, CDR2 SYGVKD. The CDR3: CAISEVTRRGNEQFF. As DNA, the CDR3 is TGTGCCATCAGTGAAGTGACCAGACGGGGGAATGAGCAGTTCTTC.

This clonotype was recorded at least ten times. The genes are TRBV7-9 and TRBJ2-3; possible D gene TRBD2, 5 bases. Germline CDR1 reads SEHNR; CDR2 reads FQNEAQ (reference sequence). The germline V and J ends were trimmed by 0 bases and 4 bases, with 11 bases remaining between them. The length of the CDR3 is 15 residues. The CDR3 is CASSLAVLAPDTQYF. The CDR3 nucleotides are TGTGCCAGCAGCTTAGCGGTCTTAGCGCCAGATACGCAGTATTTT.

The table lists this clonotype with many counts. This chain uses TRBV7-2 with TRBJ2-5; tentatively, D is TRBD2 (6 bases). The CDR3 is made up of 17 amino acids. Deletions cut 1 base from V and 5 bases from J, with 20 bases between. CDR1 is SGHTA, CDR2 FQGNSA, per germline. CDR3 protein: CASSLGSSRRDLETQYF. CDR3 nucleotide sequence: TGTGCCAGCAGCTTAGGTTCATCTAGGAGGGACCTTGAGACCCAGTACTTC.

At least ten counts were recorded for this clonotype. CDR3 coding DNA: TGTGCCAGCAGCCAACAGGTTGGCACTGAAGCTTTCTTT. Its translation is CASSQQVGTEAFF. The chain employs TRBV11-2 and TRBJ1-1, with D perhaps matching TRBD1 (5 bases). Germline CDR1 reads SGHAT; CDR2 reads FQNNGV. Trimming removed 5 bases from V and 4 bases from J, with 11 bases in between. The CDR3 contains 13 residues.

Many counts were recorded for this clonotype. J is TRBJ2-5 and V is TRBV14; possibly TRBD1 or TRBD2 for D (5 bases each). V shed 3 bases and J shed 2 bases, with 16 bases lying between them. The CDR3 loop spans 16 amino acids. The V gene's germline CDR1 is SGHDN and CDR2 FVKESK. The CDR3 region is CASSHRAPGPQETQYF. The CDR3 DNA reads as TGTGCCAGCAGCCATCGAGCCCCGGGACCACAAGAGACCCAGTACTTC.

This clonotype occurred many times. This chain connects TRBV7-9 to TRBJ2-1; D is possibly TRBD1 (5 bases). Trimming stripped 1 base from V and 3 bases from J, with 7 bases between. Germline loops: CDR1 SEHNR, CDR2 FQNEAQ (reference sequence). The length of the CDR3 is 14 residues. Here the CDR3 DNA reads TGTGCCAGCAGCTTAGTTGACAGCTACAATGAGCAGTTCTTC. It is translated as CASSLVDSYNEQFF.

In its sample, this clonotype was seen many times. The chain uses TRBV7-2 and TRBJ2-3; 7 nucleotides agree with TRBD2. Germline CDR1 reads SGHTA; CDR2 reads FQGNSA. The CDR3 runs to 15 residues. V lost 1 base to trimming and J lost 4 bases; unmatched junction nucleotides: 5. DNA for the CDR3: TGTGCCAGCAGCTTAGGCGGGAGTGGGGCAGATACGCAGTATTTT. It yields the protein CASSLGGSGADTQYF.

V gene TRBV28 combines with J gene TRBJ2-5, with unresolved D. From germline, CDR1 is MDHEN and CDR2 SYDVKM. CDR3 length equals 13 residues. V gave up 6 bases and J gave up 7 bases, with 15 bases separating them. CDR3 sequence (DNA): TGTGCCAGCAGCCCGGGCGGAAAGGGGACCCAGTACTTC. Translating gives CASSPGGKGTQYF.

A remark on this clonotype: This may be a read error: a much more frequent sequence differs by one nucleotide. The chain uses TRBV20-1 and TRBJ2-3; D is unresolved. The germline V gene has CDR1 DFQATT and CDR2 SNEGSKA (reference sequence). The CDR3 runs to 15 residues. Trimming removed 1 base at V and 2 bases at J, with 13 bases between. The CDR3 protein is CSARGQPWDTDTQYF. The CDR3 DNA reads TGCAGTGCTAGAGGGCAACCCTGGGACACAGATACGCAGTATTTT.